The rows below give T cell receptor beta chains drawn from one sample of a study of blood T cell repertoires in COVID-19. Only in-frame clones appear in the TCRdb table, and some are missing; sequencing was by immunoSEQ multiplex PCR. The sample lists under 130,000 clones, over 75% occurring once. The sample taken for sequencing was peripheral blood. These receptor sequences come from a human donor in a cohort sampled during active or convalescent COVID-19. The CDR3 runs from the conserved cysteine through the conserved F or W. Fields, in order: V gene, J gene, clone size, D gene, CDR3 DNA, CDR3 protein. D genes are given only for firm matches. Clone size is stated in some rows and not others, as once, few, many or a class when expanded.

TRBV5-1	TRBJ1-1	-	-	TGCGCCAGCAGAAAACAGGGATCGAACACTGAAGCTTTCTTT	CASRKQGSNTEAFF
TRBV6-6	TRBJ2-7	-	-	TGTGCCAGCAGTTACGGGTCGGGGAGAGACTACGAGCAGTACTTC	CASSYGSGRDYEQYF
TRBV6-6	TRBJ1-2	-	TRBD1	TGTGCCAGCACCCCAGGGGGGTCTGCCTATGGCTACACCTTC	CASTPGGSAYGYTF
TRBV5-4	TRBJ1-2	-	TRBD1	TGTGCCAGCAGCAGAACCGGGACAGGGGAATATGGCTACACCTTC	CASSRTGTGEYGYTF
TRBV5-5	TRBJ1-1	-	-	TGTGCCAGCAGCTTGGAGTCGGGTCACTTCCCTGAAGCTTTCTTT	CASSLESGHFPEAFF
TRBV30	TRBJ2-7	-	TRBD2	TGTGCCTGGACTAGCGGGGGTTACGAGCAGTACTTC	CAWTSGGYEQYF
TRBV2	TRBJ1-2	-	-	TGTGCCAGCAGTCCCGGGAGGCTTTATCAGGGAAGTGGCTACACCTTC	CASSPGRLYQGSGYTF
TRBV6-5	TRBJ2-1	-	-	TGTGCTAGCCGAGGAGGCTCCTACAATGAGCAGTTCTTC	CASRGGSYNEQFF
TRBV11-3	TRBJ2-1	once	-	TGTGCCAGCAGCTTAGGGCCGGGTTCTATGCCGGATGAGCAGTTCTTC	CASSLGPGSMPDEQFF
TRBV5-6	TRBJ1-2	-	-	TGTGCCAGCAGCGGGGGGGTCCATGGCTACACCTTC	CASSGGVHGYTF
TRBV29-1	TRBJ1-2	-	-	TGCAGCGTTGATGGGGGCCCAGGCTACACCTTC	CSVDGGPGYTF
TRBV24-1	TRBJ1-2	few	-	TGTGCCACCAGTGGCGACAGGCGGGACTATGGCTACACCTTC	CATSGDRRDYGYTF
TRBV11-2	TRBJ2-7	-	-	TGTGCCAGCAGCTTACAGGGGGGCTACGAGCAGTACTTC	CASSLQGGYEQYF
TRBV19	TRBJ1-5	-	-	TGTGCCAGTAGACAACAGAATTCGGGCAATCAGCCCCAGCATTTT	CASRQQNSGNQPQHF
TRBV5-4	TRBJ1-5	-	TRBD1	TGTGCCAGCAGCTCTGACAGGGAGCCTCAGCCCCAGCATTTT	CASSSDREPQPQHF
TRBV5-1	TRBJ2-7	-	TRBD1	TGCGCCAGCAGCTTAACCGACAGGGGCGAGCAGTACTTC	CASSLTDRGEQYF
TRBV19	TRBJ1-4	-	-	TGTGCCAGTAGTATATCACAGAATGAAAAACTGTTTTTT	CASSISQNEKLFF
TRBV4-3	TRBJ2-2	-	TRBD1	TGCGCCAGCAGCCAAGAGGGACAGGGGGCGATCGGGGAGCTGTTTTTT	CASSQEGQGAIGELFF
TRBV20-1	TRBJ1-2	-	-	TGCAGTGCGGAAGGACAGGGCTACACCTTC	CSAEGQGYTF
TRBV28	TRBJ1-2	-	TRBD1	TGTGCCAGCAGCCGACAGGGGATCTCCGCTGGCTACACCTTC	CASSRQGISAGYTF
TRBV2	TRBJ2-2	-	TRBD1	TGTGCCAGCAGTATAGGGGGCCGGGAGCTGTTTTTT	CASSIGGRELFF
TRBV7-9	TRBJ1-4	once	TRBD1	TGTGCCAGCAGCTTATCCCCCGGGACAGGCAATGAAAAACTGTTTTTT	CASSLSPGTGNEKLFF
TRBV7-6	TRBJ1-4	-	TRBD1	TGTGCCAGCAGCGCCCGACAGGGTTGGGGTGAAAAACTGTTTTTT	CASSARQGWGEKLFF
TRBV6-2/TRBV6-3	TRBJ2-7	-	TRBD1	TGTGCCAGCAGTGCACCGGGACAGGGGGCCTACGAGCAGTACTTC	CASSAPGQGAYEQYF
TRBV18	TRBJ2-3	-	-	TGTGCCAGCTCACCACCGGTACGGGAAGATACGCAGTATTTT	CASSPPVREDTQYF
TRBV7-9	TRBJ1-5	-	-	TGTGCCACCTCACTAGACGGGGTAGATCAGCCCCAGCATTTT	CATSLDGVDQPQHF
TRBV19	TRBJ1-6	few	-	TGTGCCAGTAGTATTCTCGGTCGTTCACCCCTCCACTTT	CASSILGRSPLHF
TRBV19	TRBJ1-2	few	TRBD1	TGTGCAACCCGGGGGGGGGACAGGGACGGCTACACCTTC	CATRGGDRDGYTF
TRBV6-5	TRBJ1-2	-	-	TGTGCCAGCAGTCCTCGAGGCTTCTATGGCTACACCTTC	CASSPRGFYGYTF
TRBV10-3	TRBJ1-6	-	-	TGTGCCACCGGAGGGTACTATAATTCACCCCTCCACTTT	CATGGYYNSPLHF
TRBV9	TRBJ2-3	-	TRBD2	TGTGCCAGCAGCGTGGGCGGGGGGATGTCAGATACGCAGTATTTT	CASSVGGGMSDTQYF
TRBV29-1	TRBJ1-4	-	-	TGCAGCGTTGCCGTGGGGGCAGGAGAAAAACTGTTTTTT	CSVAVGAGEKLFF
TRBV3-1/TRBV3-2	TRBJ1-1	-	-	TGTGCCAGCAGCGAGGACAGCTTCAACACTGAAGCTTTCTTT	CASSEDSFNTEAFF
TRBV10-1	TRBJ2-3	-	TRBD2	TGCGCCAGCAGTGGCGGACGGGAGGCGGATACGCAGTATTTT	CASSGGREADTQYF
TRBV7-2	TRBJ2-3	-	-	TGTGCCAGCAGCTTAGCGCCCGCAGGCACAGATACGCAGTATTTT	CASSLAPAGTDTQYF
TRBV6-5	TRBJ1-1	-	TRBD1	TGTGCCAGCCTACAGGACAGGGACACTGAAGCTTTCTTT	CASLQDRDTEAFF
TRBV7-2	TRBJ1-1	-	-	TGTGCCAGCAGCTTATGGGGGGAGGGAGCTTTCTTT	CASSLWGEGAFF
TRBV4-1	TRBJ2-3	-	-	TGCGCCAGCAGCCACGTAATCACAGATACGCAGTATTTT	CASSHVITDTQYF
TRBV5-4	TRBJ2-1	-	TRBD2	TGTGCCAGCAGCTTGGGTCGCGGGGGGGCGGATGAGCAGTTCTTC	CASSLGRGGADEQFF
TRBV19	TRBJ2-5	-	-	TGTGCCAGTAGTAGCACATGGGGTTTCGGAGGAGAGACCCAGTACTTC	CASSSTWGFGGETQYF
TRBV3-1/TRBV3-2	TRBJ2-5	-	-	TGTGCCAGCAGTCAAAATGACGACAGGCGAGGGACCCAGTACTTC	CASSQNDDRRGTQYF
TRBV6-1	TRBJ2-2	-	-	TGTGCCAGCAGTGAACAGGGGACCGGGGAGCTGTTTTTT	CASSEQGTGELFF
TRBV19	TRBJ2-3	few	-	TGTGCCAGTAGTACCGAGGATACGCAGTATTTT	CASSTEDTQYF
TRBV11-2	TRBJ2-5	-	TRBD2	TGTGCCAGCAGCTTACCCCCTAGCGGGGGGCCGTACCAAGAGACCCAGTACTTC	CASSLPPSGGPYQETQYF
TRBV7-9	TRBJ1-6	once	TRBD1	TGTGCCAGCAGCCCCGACAGGGCTGGTTCACCCCTCCACTTT	CASSPDRAGSPLHF
TRBV9	TRBJ2-5	-	-	TGTGCCAGCAGCCCAAGGGGTGGAGAAGAAGAGACCCAGTACTTC	CASSPRGGEEETQYF
TRBV11-2	TRBJ1-3	-	TRBD1	TGTGCCAGCAGCTTTAACAGGGGTAACTCTGGAAACACCATATATTTT	CASSFNRGNSGNTIYF
TRBV19	TRBJ2-2	once	TRBD1	TGTGCCAGTAGTAACAGGGGCGCGAGCGGGGAGCTGTTTTTT	CASSNRGASGELFF
TRBV2	TRBJ2-3	-	TRBD1	TGTGCCAGCAAAGGGACAGTAAACACAGATACGCAGTATTTT	CASKGTVNTDTQYF
TRBV7-9	TRBJ1-5	-	-	TGTGCCAGCAGCTTTGGCGGGAATCGCAATCAGCCCCAGCATTTT	CASSFGGNRNQPQHF
TRBV18	TRBJ2-4	-	-	TGTGCCAGCTCACCCGGGGGAAACATTCAGTACTTC	CASSPGGNIQYF
TRBV6-2/TRBV6-3	TRBJ2-3	-	-	TGTGCCAGCAGTTACCCAACAGGGAATACGCAGTATTTT	CASSYPTGNTQYF
TRBV5-8	TRBJ1-2	-	TRBD1	TGTGCCAGCAGGGTGAGGGGGACAGGGATTTACTATGGCTACACCTTC	CASRVRGTGIYYGYTF
TRBV30	TRBJ1-6	-	-	TGTGCCTGGTTAAAAGGGGCGGGGAATTCACCCCTCCACTTT	CAWLKGAGNSPLHF
TRBV13	TRBJ1-6	-	-	TGTGCCAGCAGCCCCCGGGGCAGGGGCGCGGGCAATTCACCCCTCCACTTT	CASSPRGRGAGNSPLHF